This entry describes one TCR beta chain. What it recognizes is unknown. The sample originates from a study of T cell responses to AZD1222 COVID-19 vaccine. Study as a whole: Second doses that came at about 4 or about 12 weeks were put together.

The length of the CDR3 is 19 residues. Produced via immunoSEQ multiplex PCR; TCRdb's table is partial and in-frame only. Here the sample spans approximately 170,000 clones, roughly 90% being singletons. Study results and limitations: Among the donors, most were white British and more were female, and clonal diversity was possibly underestimated. Seropositivity was recorded at baseline in only a handful of AZD1222 recipients. A rise in Spike-specific TCR breadth and depth followed two AZD1222 doses.

The source material was peripheral blood, sampled on day 0 of AZD1222 vaccination. J is TRBJ2-7 and V is TRBV21-1; the tabulated D call, TRBD2, remains unverified against the DNA. TRBV21-1 is a pseudogene segment. The source of this sequence is an adult in good health. The CDR3, as DNA: TGTGCCAGCAGCAAAGAGGTGGTGGGGCTAGCGGGAGTTGAGAACGAGCAGTACTTC. This encodes CASSKEVVGLAGVENEQYF.